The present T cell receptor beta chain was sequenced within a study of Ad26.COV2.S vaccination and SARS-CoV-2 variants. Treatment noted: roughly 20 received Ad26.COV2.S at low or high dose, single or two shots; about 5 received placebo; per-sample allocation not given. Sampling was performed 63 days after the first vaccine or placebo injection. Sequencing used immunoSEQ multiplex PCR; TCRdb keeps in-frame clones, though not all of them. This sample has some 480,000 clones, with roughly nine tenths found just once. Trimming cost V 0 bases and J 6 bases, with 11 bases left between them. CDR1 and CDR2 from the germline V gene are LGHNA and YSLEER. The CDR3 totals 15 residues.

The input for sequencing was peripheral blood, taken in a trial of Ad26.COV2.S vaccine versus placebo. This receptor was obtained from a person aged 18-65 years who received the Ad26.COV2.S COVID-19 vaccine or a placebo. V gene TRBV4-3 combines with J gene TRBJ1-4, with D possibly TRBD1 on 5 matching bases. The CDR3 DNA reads TGCGCCAGCAGCCAAGAGGCACGGGGGTATGAAAAACTGTTTTTT. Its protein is CASSQEARGYEKLFF.